The clone carrying this T cell receptor (beta chain) has ten or more counts. Germline CDR1 reads SEHNR; CDR2 reads FQNEAQ (reference sequence). The CDR3 consists of 14 residues. The ends were cut back, 1 base at V and 3 bases at J, with 4 bases in the middle. The data belong to a study of spatial heterogeneity in lung cancer. Study-level background: More beta-chain than alpha-chain sequences were consistently detected. The average count in raw reads for each unique TCR and UMI combination exceeded 9.5 appearances.

The time point was: blood at routine non-recurrence follow-up after resection. TCRdb reprocessed the 5' RACE reads via MiXCR and lists one record per CDR3 protein. The data contain about 11,000 distinct CDR3 sequences, around 10% of them singletons. The input for sequencing was PBMCs, taken at follow-up. The chain uses TRBV7-9 and TRBJ2-6; D is uncertain. The receptor was isolated from a female donor with early-stage non-small cell lung cancer. The CDR3, as DNA: TGTGCCAGCAGCTTAGTTGGTGGGGCCAACGTCCTGACTTTC. Translation gives CASSLVGGANVLTF.